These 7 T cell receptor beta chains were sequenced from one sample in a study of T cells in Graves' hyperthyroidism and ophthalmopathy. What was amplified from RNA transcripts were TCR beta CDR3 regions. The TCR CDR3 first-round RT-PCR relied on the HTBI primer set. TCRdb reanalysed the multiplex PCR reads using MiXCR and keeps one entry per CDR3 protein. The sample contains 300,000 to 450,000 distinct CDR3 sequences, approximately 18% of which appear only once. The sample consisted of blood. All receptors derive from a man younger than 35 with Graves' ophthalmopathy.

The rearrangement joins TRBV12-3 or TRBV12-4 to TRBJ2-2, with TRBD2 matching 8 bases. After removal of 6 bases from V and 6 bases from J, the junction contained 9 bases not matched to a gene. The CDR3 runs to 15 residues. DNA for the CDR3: TGTGCCAGCAGCCCAGCGGGGGAAGGCCCCGGGGAGCTGTTTTTT. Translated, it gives CASSPAGEGPGELFF.

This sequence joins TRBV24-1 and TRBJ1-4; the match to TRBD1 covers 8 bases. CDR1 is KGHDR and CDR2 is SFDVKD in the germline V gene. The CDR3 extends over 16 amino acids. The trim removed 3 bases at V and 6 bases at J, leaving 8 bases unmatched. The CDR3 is CATSDPGQGPHEKLFF. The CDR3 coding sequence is TGTGCCACCAGTGATCCCGGACAGGGCCCCCATGAAAAACTGTTTTTT.

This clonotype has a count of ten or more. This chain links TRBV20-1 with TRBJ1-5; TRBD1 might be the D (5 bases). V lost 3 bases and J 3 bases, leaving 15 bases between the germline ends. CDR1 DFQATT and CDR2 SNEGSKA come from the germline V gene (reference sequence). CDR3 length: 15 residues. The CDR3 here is CSARPPYGTNQPQHF. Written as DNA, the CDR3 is TGCAGTGCTAGGCCACCATATGGGACCAATCAGCCCCAGCATTTT.

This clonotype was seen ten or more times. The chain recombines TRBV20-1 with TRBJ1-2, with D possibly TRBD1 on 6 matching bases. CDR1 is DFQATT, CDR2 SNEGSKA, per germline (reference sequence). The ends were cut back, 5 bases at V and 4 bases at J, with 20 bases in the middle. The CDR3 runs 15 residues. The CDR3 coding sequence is TGCAGTGCTCCCAAGTCGGGGGGCGTCTCCTATGGCTACACCTTC. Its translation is CSAPKSGGVSYGYTF.

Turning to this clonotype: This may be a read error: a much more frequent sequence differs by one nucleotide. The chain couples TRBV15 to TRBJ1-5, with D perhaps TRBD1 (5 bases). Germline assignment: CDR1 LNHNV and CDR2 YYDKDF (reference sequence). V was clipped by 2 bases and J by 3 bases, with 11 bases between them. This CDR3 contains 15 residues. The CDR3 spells CATSRNTGNNQPQHF. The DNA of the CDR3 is TGTGCCACCAGCAGAAACACAGGAAACAATCAGCCCCAGCATTTT.

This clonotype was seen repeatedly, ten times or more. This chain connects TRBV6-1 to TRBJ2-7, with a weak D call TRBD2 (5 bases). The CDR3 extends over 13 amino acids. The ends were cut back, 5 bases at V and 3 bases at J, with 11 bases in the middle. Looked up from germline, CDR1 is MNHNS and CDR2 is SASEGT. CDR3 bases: TGTGCCAGCAGTCCCTTTCGGGGCTACGAGCAGTACTTC. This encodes CASSPFRGYEQYF.

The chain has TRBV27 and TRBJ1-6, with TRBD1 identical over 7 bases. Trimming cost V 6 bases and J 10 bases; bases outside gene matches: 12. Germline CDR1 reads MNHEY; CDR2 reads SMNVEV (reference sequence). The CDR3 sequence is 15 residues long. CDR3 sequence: CASSQGIGGHSPLHF. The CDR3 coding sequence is TGTGCCAGCAGCCAGGGTATAGGGGGCCACTCACCCCTCCACTTT.